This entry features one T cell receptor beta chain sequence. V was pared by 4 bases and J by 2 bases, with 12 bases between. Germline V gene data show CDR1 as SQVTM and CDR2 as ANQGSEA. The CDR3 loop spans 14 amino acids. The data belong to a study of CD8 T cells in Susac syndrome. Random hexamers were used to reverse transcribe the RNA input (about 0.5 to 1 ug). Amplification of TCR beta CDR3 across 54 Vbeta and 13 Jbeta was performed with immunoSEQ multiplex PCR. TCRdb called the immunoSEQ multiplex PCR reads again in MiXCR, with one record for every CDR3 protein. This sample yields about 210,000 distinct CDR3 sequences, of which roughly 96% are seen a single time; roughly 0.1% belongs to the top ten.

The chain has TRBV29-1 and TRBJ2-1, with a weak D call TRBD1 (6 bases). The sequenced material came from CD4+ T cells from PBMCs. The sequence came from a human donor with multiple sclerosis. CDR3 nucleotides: TGCAGCGTTGGTCAGGGGAAAGCCTACAATGAGCAGTTCTTC. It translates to CSVGQGKAYNEQFF.